This TCR beta chain was identified in a study of blood T cell repertoires in COVID-19 (dated by TCRdb to 2018 to 2020). A note on the overall study: Collaborator samples came from the United States, Italy and Spain and covered acute and convalescent phases of COVID-19. The prospective study material was composed of cDNA or gDNA derived from T cells, B-cell-depleted T cells, or PBMCs. Deeply sampled blood TCRbeta repertoires from subjects exposed to, actively infected with, or recovered from COVID-19 were included in the dataset. The repertoires were released in a freely available public database intended as a resource for research on the immune response to SARS-CoV-2. Samples were obtained from the ongoing ImmuneRACE study (first 160 participants) and from 1,254 subjects provided by 6 global collaborators. Sample metadata almost always included a de-identified subject ID, COVID-19 status, age in years and sex. Where HLA class I and class II types were available, the types were taken from metadata supplied by the sample provider, not from assay-based typing.

TCRbeta CDR3 regions were amplified from genomic DNA by means of the immunoSEQ Assay, a bias-controlled multiplex PCR. As for the authors' bioinformatics: Within the assay, amplification of reference gene primers was used to estimate how many nucleated cells each sample contained. To quantify the absolute abundance of each unique TCRbeta CDR3 rearrangement, sequence reads were collapsed and filtered. For each sample, productive Simpson clonality was calculated as the square root of Simpson's diversity index across productive rearrangements. Here the immuneACCESS table is served through TCRdb, limited to in-frame sequences with V and J called. Missing clones are a known gap in these copies; in checked studies unresolved V genes cover under half, and the rest lacks a known reason. The V and J calls and clone size were taken over from that table, and D and trimming were inferred from the DNA. This sample gives about 180,000 clones in total; about 81% of them show up just once. Approximately 12% of the sample rests with the top ten.

With regard to this clone: Its antigen specificity is not known. The sample holds no much larger clone one base away, and base qualities are not on file.

Study-wide findings and limitations: The quantity of clinical and demographic metadata differed by source and by participant and was supplied without curation.

At one collaborating source in Seattle, patients were enrolled during active infection and were followed longitudinally through the course of disease. The collaborating institutions used their own protocols to collect whole blood in K2EDTA tubes. For TCRbeta analysis, collaborators shipped samples in one of three forms: frozen whole blood, isolated PBMCs, or DNA extracted from either of those sample types. Sequencing was performed on peripheral blood. The sequence was collected from an elderly woman with COVID-19, enrolled during active disease.

In nucleotide form, the sequence is TGTGCCAGTAGTATTAGGCTAGCGAAAGAGACCCAGTACTTC. This translates into CASSIRLAKETQYF. The sequence joins TRBV19 to TRBJ2-5, and the D gene may be TRBD2, 6 bases matching. The germline V gene (reference sequence) gives CDR1 as LNHDA and CDR2 as SQIVND. Measured from the cysteine to the phenylalanine, the CDR3 is 14 residues long. Only the CDR3 region is kept as DNA, spanning 42 bases read in frame from base 1. V loses 3 bases, J loses 3 bases, and the germline ends lie 11 bases apart.